Listed below are T cell receptor beta chains from one sample, sequenced in a study of T cells in Graves' hyperthyroidism and ophthalmopathy. MiXCR, run by TCRdb on the multiplex PCR reads, gives a single entry per CDR3 protein. The sample contains roughly 800,000 distinct CDR3 sequences, 35% to 45% of which appear only once. Sequenced: blood. These receptors all come from a man in his late teens or twenties with Graves' hyperthyroidism. Each CDR3 is given with its conserved first and last residue. D genes are given only for firm matches. A row's size may be missing; if present it is once, few, many or a size class.

size	V	D	J	CDR3	DNA
NA	TRBV2	NA	TRBJ2-7	CASSGGGWHEQYF	TGTGCCAGCAGTGGAGGCGGGTGGCACGAGCAGTACTTC
NA	TRBV7-9	NA	TRBJ2-3	CASTQQVDTQYF	TGTGCCAGCACGCAACAGGTCGATACGCAGTATTTT
many	TRBV5-1	TRBD1	TRBJ1-2	CASSLQGAQGYTF	TGCGCCAGCAGCTTACAGGGGGCGCAGGGCTACACCTTC
NA	TRBV20-1	NA	TRBJ1-1	CSARPGHTEAFF	TGCAGTGCTAGACCCGGGCACACTGAAGCTTTCTTT
NA	TRBV7-2	TRBD1	TRBJ2-7	CASSIQGLGSYEQYF	TGTGCCAGCAGCATACAGGGGCTGGGCTCCTACGAGCAGTACTTC
NA	TRBV5-1	NA	TRBJ2-7	CASSLGVGGAYEQYF	TGCGCCAGCAGTCTCGGTGTCGGCGGTGCCTACGAGCAGTACTTC
many	TRBV19	NA	TRBJ1-5	CASMAGRQPQHF	TGTGCCAGCATGGCGGGGAGACAGCCCCAGCATTTT
NA	TRBV7-9	TRBD2	TRBJ2-7	CASSSAGGNEQYF	TGTGCCAGCAGCTCAGCGGGAGGAAACGAGCAGTACTTC
NA	TRBV6-5	NA	TRBJ1-5	CASNPWAQGNQPQHF	TGTGCCAGCAATCCGTGGGCACAGGGTAATCAGCCCCAGCATTTT
NA	TRBV29-1	NA	TRBJ1-5	CSYGSRNSNQPQHF	TGCAGTTACGGCAGCCGGAATAGCAATCAGCCCCAGCATTTT
NA	TRBV7-2	NA	TRBJ2-7	CASSLAWDFSEQYF	TGTGCCAGCAGCTTAGCATGGGACTTCTCGGAGCAGTACTTC
NA	TRBV5-6	NA	TRBJ2-7	CASSLAGTPSYEQYF	TGTGCCAGCAGCTTGGCCGGGACTCCTTCCTACGAGCAGTACTTC
NA	TRBV7-9	NA	TRBJ1-1	CASSLGDIQPQGAFF	TGTGCCAGCAGCTTGGGGGACATCCAGCCCCAGGGTGCTTTCTTT
few	TRBV30	TRBD1	TRBJ2-7	CAWGEPGQGMGEQYF	TGTGCCTGGGGGGAACCGGGACAGGGGATGGGGGAGCAGTACTTC
few	TRBV15	NA	TRBJ1-2	CATSRDTYGYTF	TGTGCCACCAGCAGAGATACCTATGGCTACACCTTC
few	TRBV7-9	NA	TRBJ2-5	CASSLEQHGSQYF	TGTGCCAGCAGCTTAGAACAGCACGGGTCCCAGTACTTC
NA	TRBV14	NA	TRBJ2-7	CASSQIDRPSYEQYF	TGTGCCAGCAGCCAAATAGACAGGCCCTCCTACGAGCAGTACTTC
many	TRBV2	NA	TRBJ1-6	CASSGITNNSPLHF	TGTGCCAGCAGTGGGATTACCAATAATTCACCCCTCCACTTT
NA	TRBV9	NA	TRBJ2-7	CASSQDRDTVYEQYF	TGTGCCAGCAGCCAAGATCGGGACACCGTCTACGAGCAGTACTTC
NA	TRBV15	TRBD2	TRBJ2-2	CATSSFGLAGVFTGELFF	TGTGCCACCAGCAGCTTCGGACTAGCGGGAGTGTTCACCGGGGAGCTGTTTTTT
NA	TRBV2	NA	TRBJ2-2	CASSRDFSNTGELFF	TGTGCCAGCAGCCGGGACTTTTCGAACACCGGGGAGCTGTTTTTT
NA	TRBV9	NA	TRBJ1-3	CASSALAGGHSGNTIYF	TGTGCCAGCAGCGCGCTAGCGGGAGGGCATTCTGGAAACACCATATATTTT
many	TRBV7-9	NA	TRBJ1-3	CASSPGPGNTIYF	TGTGCCAGCAGCCCCGGACCCGGAAACACCATATATTTT
many	TRBV29-1	TRBD2	TRBJ2-7	CSVAGQASGNEQYF	TGCAGCGTTGCTGGGCAGGCTAGCGGGAATGAGCAGTACTTC
NA	TRBV7-8	NA	TRBJ2-5	CASSPGTGNSKQYF	TGTGCCAGCAGCCCGGGGACCGGGAATTCTAAGCAGTACTTC
many	TRBV9	TRBD1	TRBJ1-2	CASSARGGYTF	TGTGCCAGCAGCGCCAGGGGGGGCTACACCTTC
NA	TRBV7-2	NA	TRBJ1-5	CASSSMGLGQETQHF	TGTGCCAGCAGCTCAATGGGACTAGGGCAAGAGACCCAGCATTTT
many	TRBV7-2	NA	TRBJ1-6	CASSLGGSPLHF	TGTGCCAGCAGCTTAGGAGGTTCACCCCTCCACTTT
few	TRBV3-1	NA	TRBJ1-6	CASTNSGSPLHF	TGTGCCAGCACCAACTCAGGGTCACCCCTCCACTTT
many	TRBV2	TRBD2	TRBJ2-7	CASRVGTSGTYEQYF	TGTGCCAGCAGGGTCGGGACTAGCGGGACCTACGAGCAGTACTTC
NA	TRBV7-9	TRBD1	TRBJ1-1	CASRETGTVNTEAFF	TGTGCCAGCAGAGAAACCGGGACAGTGAACACTGAAGCTTTCTTT
many	TRBV29-1	TRBD1	TRBJ1-1	CSVLFGTANTEAFF	TGCAGCGTTCTCTTTGGGACAGCCAACACTGAAGCTTTCTTT
many	TRBV12-3/TRBV12-4	NA	TRBJ1-2	CASSLRANYGYTF	TGTGCCAGCAGTTTGAGAGCCAACTATGGCTACACCTTC
NA	TRBV7-6	NA	TRBJ1-4	CASSLDTGSREKLFF	TGTGCCAGCAGCTTAGATACAGGGAGTCGGGAAAAACTGTTTTTT
many	TRBV7-9	NA	TRBJ2-5	CASSRVETQYF	TGTGCCAGCAGCCGAGTGGAGACCCAGTACTTC
NA	TRBV7-8	TRBD1	TRBJ2-7	CASSQGALQQYF	TGTGCCAGCAGCCAGGGGGCGCTGCAGCAGTACTTC
few	TRBV7-2	NA	TRBJ2-2	CASSKTSPGELFF	TGTGCCAGCAGCAAGACTAGTCCAGGGGAGCTGTTTTTT
NA	TRBV5-1	NA	TRBJ1-1	CASSMGRGSSEAFF	TGTGCCAGCAGCATGGGCAGGGGATCCTCTGAAGCTTTCTTT
NA	TRBV7-2	NA	TRBJ1-4	CASSQPPQGEKLFF	TGTGCCAGCAGCCAACCCCCCCAGGGAGAAAAACTGTTTTTT
few	TRBV6-6	NA	TRBJ1-1	CASSYQGEAFF	TGTGCCAGCAGTTACCAGGGTGAAGCTTTCTTT
many	TRBV20-1	NA	TRBJ2-7	CSARGTSSYEQYF	TGCAGTGCTAGAGGTACGAGCTCCTACGAGCAGTACTTC
many	TRBV7-8	TRBD1	TRBJ1-5	CASSSRQGLSPQHF	TGTGCCAGCAGCTCTAGACAGGGTCTCTCGCCCCAGCATTTT
many	TRBV7-9	TRBD1	TRBJ1-2	CASSPGQGVHYGYTF	TGTGCCAGCAGCCCAGGACAGGGAGTGCACTATGGCTACACCTTC
NA	TRBV2	NA	TRBJ2-7	CASSAARIPYEQYF	TGTGCCAGCAGTGCTGCGCGGATCCCCTACGAGCAGTACTTC
few	TRBV7-3	NA	TRBJ2-7	CASSLGSVPYEQYF	TGTGCCAGCAGCCTTGGCTCCGTCCCCTACGAGCAGTACTTC
few	TRBV20-1	TRBD1	TRBJ2-7	CSAPETGAVYEQYF	TGCAGTGCTCCCGAGACAGGGGCCGTTTACGAGCAGTACTTC